This T cell receptor (beta chain) originates from a study of cytotoxic CD8 clonotypes in ibrutinib-treated CLL (dated by TCRdb to about 2021). At the level of the whole study: The cohort was composed of about a dozen relapsed/refractory and roughly 15 treatment-naive patients; IGHV unmutated status was identified in some 17 patients. Responses were partial in 25 or so patients and complete in 2; after median 68 months follow-up, about 15 stayed in remission and about twelve progressed. The response samples were drawn at a median of 12 months into treatment, with a range of about 6 to 36 months. An average of around 250,000 productive templates and 94,082 productive rearrangements was obtained per sample. Longitudinal samples were available for about 30% of the roughly 86 trial participants. Cryopreserved peripheral blood mononuclear cells were obtained prior to treatment, at the time of response, and at either disease progression or sustained remission. All remission and progressive disease samples were collected while patients were still receiving ibrutinib.

The goal of deep resolution MiSeq sequencing was a depth between 1 in 1 million and 1 in 200,000 T cells, and coverage averaged 10x per clonotype. The immunoSEQ hsTCRB Kit was used to generate TCR beta libraries. The paper's processing steps were these. Data were analyzed with ImmunoSEQ Data Assistant and ImmunoSEQ Analyzer, with V, D and J genes assigned per IMGT definitions. Clonality, which ranges from 0 to 1, was calculated by subtracting the normalized Shannon entropy of productive rearrangement frequencies from one. Only overrepresented clonotypes making up at least 0.05% of the repertoire of each patient were included in the public clonotype analysis. Some 13 age-matched healthy donor repertoires from immuneACCESS served as clonality controls. TCRdb re-hosts the immuneACCESS table, in-frame sequences only. Its copies lack some clones; in the studies checked, an unresolved V gene accounts for under half of them, and the cause for the rest is not known. V and J calls plus clone size are reproduced from that table; the DNA served to infer D and trimming. Counted in this sample were some 120,000 clones; 80% to 90% of them appeared once. Of the sample, 2.5% to 3.5% falls within the top ten clones.

Points on this clone: The specificity of this receptor is unknown. The sample holds no much larger clone one base away, and base qualities are not on file.

The intended sense of this specimen's time point label: 20 to 25 months on ibrutinib. For TCR beta library preparation, approximately 2 micrograms of genomic DNA was extracted from cryopreserved PBMCs. Longitudinal blood samples from CLL patients receiving ibrutinib monotherapy were subjected to high-throughput TCR beta sequencing. The patients took part in an open-label, single-center phase 2 trial of ibrutinib monotherapy. The study at large found these results: At baseline, clonality was higher than in age-matched healthy donors and showed a strong correlation with circulating CD8+ T-cell counts. An increase in clonality was observed at ibrutinib response, with clonality remaining stable during sustained remission and falling back toward baseline at progression. Sampling times were not matched between patients in sustained remission and patients whose disease was progressing, and lymph node repertoires were not examined. Public clonotypes were rare and either shrank or stayed stable during treatment, and the rise in clonality at ibrutinib response reflected expansion of private clonotypes.

The CDR3 covers 13 residues, taking in both the cysteine and the phenylalanine. Solely the CDR3 DNA is kept, with 39 bases framed from the first base. For CDR1 and CDR2, the germline V gene (reference sequence) lists MNHEY and SMNVEV. The junction shows trimming of 3 bases on V and 5 bases on J, plus 8 bases between the germline ends. The chain couples TRBV27 to TRBJ1-5; the D gene is perhaps TRBD1, on 5 matching bases. This receptor was obtained from a human donor with chronic lymphocytic leukemia. The specimen was PBMCs, collected after 24 months of ibrutinib treatment. The sequenced DNA is TGTGCCAGCAGTTTTTCGGGGGATCAGCCCCAGCATTTT. This yields the protein CASSFSGDQPQHF.